The following is a T cell receptor (beta chain) sequence with its context. In the authors' workflow: For nucleated cells, counts were estimated from reference gene primer amplification. Some clones are missing from TCRdb's copy, which holds only in-frame ones; the method was immunoSEQ multiplex PCR. The V and J calls and clone size were taken over from that table, and D and trimming were inferred from the DNA. The data show about 310,000 clones, approximately 90% seen once. Germline V CDR1 and CDR2: MNHEY, SVGAGI. V was clipped by 5 bases and J by 1 base, with 11 bases between them. The CDR3 spans 14 residues. This entry comes from a study of blood T cell repertoires in COVID-19. Background on the study: The study drew acute and convalescent COVID-19 samples from the United States, Italy and Spain. Sample material is recorded as cDNA or gDNA derived from T cells, B-cell-depleted T cells, or PBMCs.

The clonotype was recovered from a man aged 18 to 30 with active or convalescent COVID-19. Sequenced: peripheral blood. This chain links TRBV6-5 with TRBJ1-1; tentative D call: TRBD1 (6 bases). CDR3 nucleotide sequence: TGTGCCAGCAGTCCCCGGACAGCGAACACTGAAGCTTTCTTT. It yields the protein CASSPRTANTEAFF.